Sequencing of this T cell receptor beta chain was carried out in a study of beta chain features in type 1 diabetes. Deletions cut 0 bases from V and 8 bases from J, with 14 bases between. Germline V gene lookup returns CDR1 SGHDT and CDR2 YYEEEE. CDR3 length: 14 amino acids. Regarding the study as a whole: TCRB CDR3 length was moderately but significantly reduced in all four CD4+ subsets of Type 1 diabetes patients.

About this clone: Its antigen is as yet unknown.

Investigators reverse transcribed all isolated RNA, so they sequenced expressed TCRB transcripts. Measured with immunoSEQ multiplex PCR; TCRdb has only the in-frame clones, and not every one. The sample has a few hundred thousand clones, around 14% seen once. The clonotype was recovered from a man aged 25 to 45 with type 1 diabetes. This chain links TRBV5-6 with TRBJ1-2; the D is unclear. Sequencing was done on a sample of naive CD4+ T cells from blood. The CDR3 DNA follows: TGTGCCAGCAGCTTGGGGAGAGGGAAAGGGGGCTACACCTTC. This encodes CASSLGRGKGGYTF.